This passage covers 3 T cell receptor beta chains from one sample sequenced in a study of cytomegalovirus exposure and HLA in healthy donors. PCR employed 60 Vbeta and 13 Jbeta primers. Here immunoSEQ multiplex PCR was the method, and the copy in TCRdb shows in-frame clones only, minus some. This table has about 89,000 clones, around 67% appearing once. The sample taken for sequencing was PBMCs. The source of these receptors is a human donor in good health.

CDR3 sequence reads: CATATGPNQPQHF. In nucleotides, the CDR3 is TGTGCCACCGCGACAGGGCCCAACCAGCCCCAGCATTTT. The V call is TRBV10-3, the J call TRBJ1-5; 7 bases are shared with TRBD1. Germline V gene sequence: CDR1 ENHRY, CDR2 SYGVKD. Germline trimming cut 10 bases from V and 7 bases from J; bases unmatched to any gene: 10. The CDR3 is 13 residues long.

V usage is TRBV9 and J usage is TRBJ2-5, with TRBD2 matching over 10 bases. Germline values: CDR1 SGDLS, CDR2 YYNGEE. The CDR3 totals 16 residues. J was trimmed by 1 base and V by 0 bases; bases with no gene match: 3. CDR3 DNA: TGTGCCAGCAGCGTAGCGTCTAGCGGGGGCCAAGAGACCCAGTACTTC. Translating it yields CASSVASSGGQETQYF.

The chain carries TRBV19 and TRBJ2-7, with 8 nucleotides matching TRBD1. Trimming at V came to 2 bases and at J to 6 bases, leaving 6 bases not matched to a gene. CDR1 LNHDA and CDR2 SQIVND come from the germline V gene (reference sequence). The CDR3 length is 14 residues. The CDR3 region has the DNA TGTGCCAGTAGTATACTTTCCACAGGGGGCGAGCAGTACTTC. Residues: CASSILSTGGEQYF.